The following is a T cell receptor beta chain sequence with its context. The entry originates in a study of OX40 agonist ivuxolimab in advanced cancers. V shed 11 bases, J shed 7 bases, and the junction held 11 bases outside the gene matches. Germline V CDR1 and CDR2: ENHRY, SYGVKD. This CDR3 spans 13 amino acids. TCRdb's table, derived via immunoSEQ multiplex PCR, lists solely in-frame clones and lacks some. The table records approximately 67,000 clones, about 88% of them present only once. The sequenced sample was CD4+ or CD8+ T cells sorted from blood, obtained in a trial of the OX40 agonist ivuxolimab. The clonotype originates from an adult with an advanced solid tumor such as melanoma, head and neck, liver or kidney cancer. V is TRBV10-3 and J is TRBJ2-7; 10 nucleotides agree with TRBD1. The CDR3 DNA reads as TGTGCCCACCGGGACAGGGGAAGAGGGGAGCAGTACTTC. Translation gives CAHRDRGRGEQYF.